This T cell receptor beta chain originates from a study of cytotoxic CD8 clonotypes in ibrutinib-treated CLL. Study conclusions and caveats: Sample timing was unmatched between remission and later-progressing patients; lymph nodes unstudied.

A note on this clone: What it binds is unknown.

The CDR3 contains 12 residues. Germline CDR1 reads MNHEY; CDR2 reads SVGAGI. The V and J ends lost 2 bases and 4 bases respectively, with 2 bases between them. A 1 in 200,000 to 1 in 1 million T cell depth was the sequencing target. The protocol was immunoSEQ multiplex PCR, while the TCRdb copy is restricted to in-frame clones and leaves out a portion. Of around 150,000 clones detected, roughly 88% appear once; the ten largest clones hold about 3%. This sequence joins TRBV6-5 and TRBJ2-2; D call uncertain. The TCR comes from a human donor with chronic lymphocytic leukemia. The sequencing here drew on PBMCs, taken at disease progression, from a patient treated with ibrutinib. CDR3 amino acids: CASSYLTGELFF. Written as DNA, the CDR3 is TGTGCCAGCAGTTACCTCACCGGGGAGCTGTTTTTT.